This T cell receptor beta chain was identified during a study of shared clonotypes between healthy human individuals (dated by TCRdb to 2020 to 2021). Context from the whole study: The cohort included a few men and a couple of women between 18 and 49 years of age. Between about 0.94 and 8.9 billion PBMCs per donor were obtained by leukapheresis. To estimate repertoire size and how much clonotypes are shared between individuals, the study performed deep sequencing of blood TCR repertoires from roughly five healthy adults. Different laboratories and diverse techniques were used to prepare libraries and sequence TCR repertoires, to increase sequencing depth and limit assay-specific biases.

TCR CDR3 regions were amplified from genomic DNA by multiplex PCR using the deep immunoSEQ assay. Extracted genomic DNA from each cell subset was distributed evenly across all wells of several immunoSEQ 96-well plates, and each plate was treated as a replicate. Each replicate PCR for unsorted PBMC received 300 to 350 ng genomic DNA, equal to approximately 30,000 T cell genomes. Ten immunoSEQ deep assay plates were used to sequence unsorted PBMC genomic DNA. Purified libraries were quantified with a Qubit 3.0 fluorometer, sized on a Bioanalyzer 2100, and re-quantified with the KAPA Library Quantification kit. Each immunoSEQ 96-well plate was sequenced on its own single-read 150-cycle Illumina NextSeq 550 flow cell. From the authors' description of their analysis: Because the immunoSEQ output included only junctional sequences and no quality scores, the filtering could not be the same as the filtering used for full-length reads. Sequences were annotated with PyIR, a Python wrapper for IgBLAST v1.9, and V/J genes and CDR3 were assigned using IMGT germline references. Reads were removed for weak V/J assignments (E-value above 1e-6), missing CDR3, stop codons, out-of-frame junctions, or ambiguous translated residues. V3J clonotypes were defined as sequences sharing an identical inferred V gene, J gene, and CDR3 amino acid sequence. The percentage overlap between two repertoires was calculated by dividing the number of shared unique clonotypes by the size of the smaller repertoire. Three approaches were used to assess repertoire richness: RTK rarefaction, the Chao1 estimator, and Recon v2.1 estimates of unobserved clonotypes. This immuneACCESS table, as held by TCRdb, lists in-frame sequences with V and J called but not all clones. Of the missing ones, under half trace to an unresolved V gene in checked studies; the others have no known cause. From that table come the V and J calls and clone size; the DNA was used to work out D and trimming. This sample gives about 500,000 clones in total; roughly 80% of them show up just once. About 12% of the sample goes to the ten largest clones.

Donors were healthy HIV-negative adults with no recently reported acute infections or vaccinations. All donors were Caucasian adults living in Nashville, Tennessee, USA. For unsorted samples, tens of millions of PBMCs were counted and genomic DNA was extracted with the QIAamp DNA Blood Mini kit. Blood was obtained by leukapheresis, after which PBMCs were separated by Ficoll-Histopaque density gradient centrifugation and cryopreserved in liquid nitrogen vapor phase. This clone was found many times. Its target antigen remains unknown. Nothing much larger sits one base from this clone, and base qualities are not available. Points the paper makes about the study in general: Sampling was limited to blood, and TCR repertoires in tissue likely differ from TCR repertoires in blood. Because the study included only a small number of donors, the genetic and exposure-history diversity represented was limited. Pairwise subsampling indicated that sequencing depth was expected to affect the degree of clonotype sharing among donors.

Including cysteine and phenylalanine, the CDR3 has 12 amino acids. Only the CDR3 DNA stays, 36 bases, in frame from base 1. CDR1 and CDR2 are read off the germline V gene as MDHEN and SYDVKM. V and J are truncated by 6 bases and 6 bases respectively, leaving an intervening sequence of 10 bases. The source is a woman in her thirties or forties in good health. Some clones in this sample may be carry-over from other donors' samples. The sample consisted of PBMCs. The receptor chain draws on TRBV28 and TRBJ2-3; 5 matching bases give a weak D call of TRBD1. The CDR3 here reads CASRGVGDTQYF. The sequenced DNA: TGTGCCAGCAGAGGGGTGGGGGATACGCAGTATTTT.